One sample yielded the 10 T cell receptor beta chains listed below, sequenced in a study of T cell repertoires in cytomegalovirus infection. TCRdb reprocessed the reads via MiXCR and lists one record per CDR3 protein. The repertoire includes around 360,000 distinct CDR3 sequences, roughly 34% of them detected once, and 13% sits in the top ten. These receptors are not linked to any known antigen. Sequencing used cultured PBMCs, obtained from culture after CMV antigen stimulation. These TCRs come from a human donor in good health (CMV status not recorded). Some clones in this sample may be carry-over from other donors' samples.

V gene TRBV12-3 or TRBV12-4 combines with J gene TRBJ2-5, with TRBD1 identical over 7 bases. The CDR3 runs to 16 residues. The V gene end was trimmed by 7 bases and the J gene end by 1 base; junction bases not matched to a gene: 12. The CDR3 DNA reads as TGTGCCAGCATACGACAGGGACGGGGACCCCAAGAGACCCAGTACTTC. Translating gives CASIRQGRGPQETQYF.

The chain is built from TRBV13 and TRBJ1-2; D not certain. The V gene lost 4 bases and the J gene lost 3 bases, with 12 bases spanning the gap. Germline values: CDR1 PRHDT, CDR2 FYEKMQ (reference sequence). The CDR3 loop spans 14 amino acids. The CDR3 reads CASSSRRGDYGYTF. The CDR3 DNA reads TGTGCCAGCAGCTCAAGGCGGGGAGACTATGGCTACACCTTC.

This clonotype has only a few counts. The genes are TRBV19 and TRBJ1-1; the D gene is possibly TRBD1 (5 bases). Germline V gives CDR1 LNHDA, CDR2 SQIVND (reference sequence). The CDR3 spans 13 residues. Trimming stripped 1 base from V and 8 bases from J, with 11 bases between. CDR3 loop: CASSIAGLGEAFF. In DNA form, the CDR3 reads TGTGCCAGTAGTATAGCGGGGCTAGGAGAAGCTTTCTTT.

This chain uses TRBV28 with TRBJ2-3; perhaps TRBD2 as D (5 bases). Germline V gives CDR1 MDHEN, CDR2 SYDVKM. CDR3 length equals 13 residues. With 5 bases removed from V and 15 bases from J, the gap between germline ends came to 21 bases. CDR3 region: CASSITFAEVGYF. The CDR3 DNA is TGTGCCAGCAGTATCACCTTTGCGGAGGTGGGATATTTT.

This clonotype was detected only a few times. V is TRBV15 and J is TRBJ2-7, with no clear D. This CDR3 is built from 13 residues. Per germline, CDR1 LNHNV and CDR2 YYDKDF (reference sequence). Between the trimmed V and J ends, which lost 4 bases and 6 bases, there was a span of 13 bases. The CDR3 DNA is TGTGCCACCAGCATTGGCCCTATGGGCGAGCAGTACGTC. Translating it yields CATSIGPMGEQYV.

This clonotype was seen a handful of times. This sequence joins TRBV28 and TRBJ2-7, with TRBD2 matching over 8 bases. V lost 8 bases, J lost 0 bases, and 3 bases stayed unmatched. The germline CDR1 and CDR2 sequences are MDHEN and SYDVKM. The CDR3 length is 13 residues. The CDR3 nucleotides read TGTGCCAGCGGGCTAGCGGGCTCCTACGAGCAGTACTTC. Translating gives CASGLAGSYEQYF.

This rearrangement joins TRBV9 to TRBJ2-7; 11 bases align to TRBD2. Germline-derived CDR1 and CDR2 are SGDLS and YYNGEE. CDR3 length: 15 residues. With 0 bases clipped from V and 4 bases from J, the junction kept 3 bases outside the gene matches. The CDR3 coding sequence is TGTGCCAGCAGCGTAGGAACTAGCGGGAGTTACGAGCAGTACTTC. It codes for CASSVGTSGSYEQYF.

This clonotype came up a few times. This chain joins TRBV6-2 or TRBV6-3 and TRBJ2-1; 9 bases map to TRBD2. From germline, CDR1 is MNHEY and CDR2 SVGEGT. This CDR3 spans 14 amino acids. V was clipped by 5 bases and J by 13 bases; unmatched bases: 12. CDR3 in DNA: TGTGCCAGCAGTACCGGACTAGCGCCTAATCGACAGTTCTTC. Protein product: CASSTGLAPNRQFF.

This clonotype was found a few times. This chain connects TRBV28 to TRBJ1-6, with 7 nucleotides matching TRBD1. After removal of 6 bases from V and 9 bases from J, the junction contained 8 bases not matched to a gene. The CDR3 totals 14 residues. Germline-derived CDR1 and CDR2 are MDHEN and SYDVKM. CDR3 bases: TGTGCCAGCAGACCGGGACAGCTGCGTTCACCCCTCCACTTT. It encodes CASRPGQLRSPLHF.

The J gene is TRBJ1-6, the V gene TRBV19, with D possibly TRBD1 on 5 matching bases. The CDR3 runs 15 residues. Germline V lookup: CDR1 LNHDA, CDR2 SQIVND (reference sequence). Trimming stripped 5 bases from V and 7 bases from J, with 15 bases between. This CDR3 reads CASSYDSGLNSPLHF. CDR3 nucleotides: TGTGCCAGTAGTTACGACAGTGGGTTAAATTCACCCCTCCACTTT.